One and the same sample provided the 14 T cell receptor beta chains below, sequenced in a study of cytomegalovirus exposure and HLA in healthy donors. Amplification used 60 Vbeta primers and 13 Jbeta primers. Generated by immunoSEQ multiplex PCR, the TCRdb table keeps only in-frame clones and is missing some. The sample includes 150,000 to 200,000 clones, about 80% of them seen just once. Sequencing was carried out using PBMCs. These TCRs come from a young woman in good health and CMV-seropositive.

The chain links TRBV28 to TRBJ1-5; possible D gene TRBD1, 6 bases. The CDR3 sequence is 15 residues long. Germline-derived CDR1 and CDR2 are MDHEN and SYDVKM. Trimming left V 5 bases short and J 4 bases short, with 15 bases between. In DNA form, the CDR3 reads TGTGCCAGCAGTCTTATCGGGACACGAAATCAGCCCCAGCATTTT. Protein: CASSLIGTRNQPQHF.

The chain has TRBV7-3 and TRBJ2-1; 9 nucleotides align to TRBD2. The CDR3 has 15 amino acids. CDR1 is SGHTA, CDR2 FQGTGA, per germline. Losses at the gene ends were 2 bases for V and 7 bases for J; bases not matched to a gene: 6. Here the CDR3 DNA reads TGTGCCAGCAGCTTAGATAGCGGGAGTATAAATGAGCAGTTCTTC. Protein product: CASSLDSGSINEQFF. Based on the CDR3 plus reference TRBV7-3 and TRBJ2-1, the full variable domain is GAGVSQTPSNKVTEKGKYVELRCDPISGHTALYWYRQSLGQGPEFLIYFQGTGAADDSGLPNDRFFAVRPEGSVSTLKIQRTERGDSAVYLCASSLDSGSINEQFFGPGTRLTVL.

The chain has TRBV27 and TRBJ2-2; 8 bases are shared with TRBD2. J was trimmed by 6 bases and V by 5 bases; bases with no gene match: 11. From germline, CDR1 is MNHEY and CDR2 SMNVEV (reference sequence). This CDR3 region has 16 residues. CDR3 in amino acids: CASSLVAGRGAGELFF. CDR3 coding DNA: TGTGCCAGCAGTCTCGTAGCGGGAAGGGGGGCCGGGGAGCTGTTTTTT.

This clone was seen a single time. The chain uses TRBV9 and TRBJ1-3; TRBD1 agrees at 8 bases. This CDR3 is built from 13 residues. V lost 4 bases to trimming and J lost 8 bases; unmatched junction nucleotides: 5. From germline, CDR1 is SGDLS and CDR2 YYNGEE. CDR3 DNA sequence: TGTGCCAGCAGCCCGGACAGGGCGGACACCATATATTTT. Protein product: CASSPDRADTIYF.

The chain carries TRBV12-5 and TRBJ1-2; D may be TRBD1 (6 bases). The V and J ends lost 4 bases and 4 bases respectively, with 16 bases between them. CDR3 length: 15 amino acids. Germline V lookup: CDR1 LGHNT, CDR2 FRNRAP. The CDR3 sequence: CASGSSKGDLYGYTF. In DNA form, the CDR3 reads TGTGCTAGTGGTTCCAGCAAGGGGGACCTCTATGGCTACACCTTC.

This rearrangement joins TRBV6-4 to TRBJ2-1; 7 bases map to TRBD1. J gave up 2 bases and V 2 bases, and 3 bases lay outside the gene matches. This CDR3 is 15 amino acids long. Germline V gene sequence: CDR1 MRHNA, CDR2 SNTAGT. CDR3 in DNA: TGTGCCAGCAGTGACGAGACAGGGCCCTACAATGAGCAGTTCTTC. Translating gives CASSDETGPYNEQFF.

The chain has TRBV27 and TRBJ2-4; TRBD2 agrees at 8 bases. The germline V gene has CDR1 MNHEY and CDR2 SMNVEV (reference sequence). This CDR3 spans 17 amino acids. Germline trimming cut 0 bases from V and 7 bases from J; bases unmatched to any gene: 11. The CDR3 protein is CASSLSSGGIGGNIQYF. CDR3 in DNA: TGTGCCAGCAGTTTATCGTCGGGAGGGATTGGGGGGAACATTCAGTACTTC.

This sequence joins TRBV29-1 and TRBJ1-4, with a weak D call TRBD1 (6 bases). Germline CDR1 reads SQVTM; CDR2 reads ANQGSEA. The CDR3 spans 12 residues. V lost 4 bases and J lost 4, with 7 bases in between. The CDR3 nucleotides are TGCAGCGTTGGGACAGTTAATGAAAAACTGTTTTTT. It translates to CSVGTVNEKLFF.

The rearrangement joins TRBV29-1 to TRBJ2-5; D is possibly TRBD2 (5 bases). The CDR3 extends over 12 amino acids. Looked up from germline, CDR1 is SQVTM and CDR2 is ANQGSEA. V lost 2 bases, J lost 5 bases, and 9 bases lay in between. The CDR3, as DNA: TGCAGCGTTGAACGAGGGCGGGAGACCCAGTACTTC. It specifies CSVERGRETQYF.

The chain combines TRBV28 with TRBJ2-5, with 7 nucleotides matching TRBD1. J was trimmed by 2 bases and V by 6 bases; bases with no gene match: 6. The CDR3 loop spans 14 amino acids. CDR1 is MDHEN and CDR2 is SYDVKM in the germline V gene. This CDR3 is CASSRGQIQETQYF. DNA for the CDR3: TGTGCCAGCAGCCGGGGACAGATACAAGAGACCCAGTACTTC.

The chain joins TRBV6-6 to TRBJ1-5; D ambiguous. The CDR3 length is 15 residues. V was trimmed by 2 bases and J by 2 bases, leaving 10 bases between them. CDR1 is MNHNY, CDR2 SVGAGI, per germline (reference sequence). CDR3 region: CASSYTARGNQPQHF. For the CDR3, the DNA is TGTGCCAGCAGTTACACCGCACGGGGCAATCAGCCCCAGCATTTT.

The J gene is TRBJ1-4, the V gene TRBV7-9; 10 bases match TRBD1. Per germline, CDR1 SEHNR and CDR2 FQNEAQ (reference sequence). The V gene end was trimmed by 4 bases and the J gene end by 7 bases; junction bases not matched to a gene: 6. The CDR3 contains 15 residues. DNA for the CDR3: TGTGCCAGCAGCTCCCGGGACAGGGGAGGTGAAAAACTGTTTTTT. Translation: CASSSRDRGGEKLFF.

The table lists this clone with a few counts. The rearrangement joins TRBV6-4 to TRBJ2-1; 8 bases are a match to TRBD2. The trim removed 4 bases at V and 5 bases at J, leaving 7 bases unmatched. The CDR3 loop spans 15 amino acids. Germline V CDR1 and CDR2: MRHNA, SNTAGT. The CDR3 protein is CASSVTSGANNEQFF. Here the CDR3 DNA reads TGTGCCAGCAGTGTAACTAGCGGAGCCAACAATGAGCAGTTCTTC.

The table lists this clone with a few counts. The chain uses TRBV18 and TRBJ2-7, with D possibly TRBD2 on 6 matching bases. V was cut by 2 bases and J by 5 bases, with 13 bases left in between. The V gene's germline CDR1 is KGHSH and CDR2 LQKENI. There are 14 residues in the CDR3. The CDR3 region is CASSPAGIEDEQYF. The CDR3, as DNA: TGTGCCAGCTCACCAGCGGGAATCGAGGACGAGCAGTACTTC.